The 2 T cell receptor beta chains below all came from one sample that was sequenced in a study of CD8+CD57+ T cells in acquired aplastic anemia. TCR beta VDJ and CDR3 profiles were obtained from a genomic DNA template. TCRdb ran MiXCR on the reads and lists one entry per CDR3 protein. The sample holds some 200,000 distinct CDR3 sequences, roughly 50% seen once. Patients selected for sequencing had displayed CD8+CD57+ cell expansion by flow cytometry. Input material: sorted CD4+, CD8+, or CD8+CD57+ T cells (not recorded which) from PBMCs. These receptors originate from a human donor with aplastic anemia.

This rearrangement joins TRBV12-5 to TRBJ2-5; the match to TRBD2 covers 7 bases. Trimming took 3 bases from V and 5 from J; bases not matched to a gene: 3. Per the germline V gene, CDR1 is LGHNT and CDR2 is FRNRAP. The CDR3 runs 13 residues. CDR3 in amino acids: CASGFMGGETQYF. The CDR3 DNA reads TGTGCTAGTGGTTTCATGGGAGGGGAGACCCAGTACTTC.

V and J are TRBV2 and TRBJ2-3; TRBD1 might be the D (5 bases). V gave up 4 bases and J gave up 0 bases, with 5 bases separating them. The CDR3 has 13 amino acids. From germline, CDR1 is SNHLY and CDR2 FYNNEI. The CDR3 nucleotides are TGTGCCAGCAGTGGACAGAGCACAGATACGCAGTATTTT. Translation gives CASSGQSTDTQYF.